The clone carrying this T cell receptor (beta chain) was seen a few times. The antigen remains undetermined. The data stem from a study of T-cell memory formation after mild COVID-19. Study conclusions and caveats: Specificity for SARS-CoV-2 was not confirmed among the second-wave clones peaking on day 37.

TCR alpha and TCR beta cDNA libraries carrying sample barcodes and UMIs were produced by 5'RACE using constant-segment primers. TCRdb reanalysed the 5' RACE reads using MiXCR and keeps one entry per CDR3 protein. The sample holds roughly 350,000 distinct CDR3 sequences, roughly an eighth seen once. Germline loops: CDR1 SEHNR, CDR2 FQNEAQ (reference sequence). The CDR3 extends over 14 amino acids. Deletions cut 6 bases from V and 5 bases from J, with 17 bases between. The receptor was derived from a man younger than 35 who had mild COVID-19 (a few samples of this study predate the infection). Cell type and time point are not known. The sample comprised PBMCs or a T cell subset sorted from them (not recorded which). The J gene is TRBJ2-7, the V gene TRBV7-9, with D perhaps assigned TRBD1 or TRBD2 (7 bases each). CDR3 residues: CASRSRGGHDEQYF. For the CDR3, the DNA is TGTGCCAGCAGGTCCAGGGGGGGCCACGACGAGCAGTACTTC.